This TCR beta chain was captured in a study of T cell responses to AZD1222 COVID-19 vaccine. The method was immunoSEQ multiplex PCR; TCRdb's version includes in-frame clones alone and lacks a portion of them. There are 100,000 or so clones in the sample; more than 75% occur only once, and about 2.3% lies in the top ten. The count of this clone is one. Its antigen is undetermined. Study results and limitations: Spike as a whole was targeted by vaccine-associated CD4 TCRs, dominant at 160-218 and 743-854. The study sampled repertoires only after the peak T cell response.

This TCR was sampled from an adult in good health. This specimen consisted of peripheral blood, obtained on day 0 of AZD1222 vaccination.

The CDR3 protein is CASSLVFGGVGLDTQYF. The DNA for the CDR3 is TGTGCCAGCAGCTTAGTTTTCGGCGGGGTGGGGCTAGATACGCAGTATTTT. The chain is built from TRBV7-2 and TRBJ2-3; possible D gene TRBD2, 6 bases. This CDR3 comprises 17 residues. CDR1 and CDR2 (germline): SGHTA, FQGNSA. The V and J ends lost 1 base and 5 bases respectively, with 19 bases between them.